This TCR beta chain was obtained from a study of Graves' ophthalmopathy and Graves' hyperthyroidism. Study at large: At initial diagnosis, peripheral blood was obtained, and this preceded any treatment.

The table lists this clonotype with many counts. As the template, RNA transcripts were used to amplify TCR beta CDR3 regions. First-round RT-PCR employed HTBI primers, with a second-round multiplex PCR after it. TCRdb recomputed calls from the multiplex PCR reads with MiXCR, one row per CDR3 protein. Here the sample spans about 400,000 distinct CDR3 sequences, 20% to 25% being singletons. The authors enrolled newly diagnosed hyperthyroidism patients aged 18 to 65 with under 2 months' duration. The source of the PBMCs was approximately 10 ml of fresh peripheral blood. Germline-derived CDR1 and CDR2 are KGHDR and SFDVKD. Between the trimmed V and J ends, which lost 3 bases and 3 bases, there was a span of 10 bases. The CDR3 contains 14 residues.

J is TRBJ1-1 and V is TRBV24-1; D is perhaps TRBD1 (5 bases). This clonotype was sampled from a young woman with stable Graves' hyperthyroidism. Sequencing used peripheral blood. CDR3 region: CATSDTRDHTEAFF. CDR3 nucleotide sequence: TGTGCCACCAGTGATACTCGGGACCACACTGAAGCTTTCTTT.